This TCR beta chain was sequenced for a study of T-cell reconstitution after alpha-beta-depleted transplantation in children. Overall study findings and caveats: Among T cells one year after transplant, newly produced cells accounted for most counts and diversity.

A note on this clonotype: Its antigen is unknown.

For TCRbeta, the library was prepared with unique molecular identifiers. TCRdb fed the PCR reads into MiXCR, producing one record per CDR3 protein. The table has around 960,000 distinct CDR3 sequences, under 30% seen once. Germline V gene sequence: CDR1 SGHRS, CDR2 YFSETQ. Germline trimming cut 3 bases from V and 5 bases from J; bases unmatched to any gene: 12. This CDR3 has 16 residues. The chain is built from TRBV5-1 and TRBJ2-5, with TRBD1 identical over 8 bases. This material consisted of PBMCs, mostly from graft donor cells, taken 360 days after TCRalphabeta/CD19-depleted stem cell transplant. This clonotype was sampled from a boy under two years old who had a stem cell transplant for SCID, so the T cells may come from the graft donor. The CDR3 region has the DNA TGCGCCAGCAGCTCCCCGACAGGGGATACCCTGGAGACCCAGTACTTC. This translates into CASSSPTGDTLETQYF. Based on the CDR3 plus reference TRBV5-1 and TRBJ2-5, the full variable domain is KAGVTQTPRYLIKTRGQQVTLSCSPISGHRSVSWYQQTPGQGLQFLFEYFSETQRNKGNFPGRFSGRQFSNSRSEMNVSTLELGDSALYLCASSSPTGDTLETQYFGPGTRLLVL.